The 18 T cell receptor beta chains listed next were all sequenced from one sample in a study of shared clonotypes between healthy human individuals. Terminally differentiated effector memory CD45RA+ cells were excluded by CCR7 positive selection of CD45RO-negative cells. Clones were sequenced by immunoSEQ multiplex PCR, and TCRdb holds only the in-frame ones, with some missing. This sample has about 1,800,000 clones, with less than 95% found just once. Material for sequencing was naive CD8+ T cells sorted from blood. The receptors here all came from a man between 18 and 29 years old in good health.

V and J are TRBV18 and TRBJ1-3; TRBD1 is a possible D gene (5 bases). This CDR3 spans 14 amino acids. Germline values: CDR1 KGHSH, CDR2 LQKENI. V lost 0 bases, J lost 7 bases, and 10 bases lay in between. The CDR3 sequence is CASSPPDTWNTIYF. For the CDR3, the DNA is TGTGCCAGCTCACCACCGGACACGTGGAACACCATATATTTT.

The chain joins TRBV10-2 to TRBJ2-7; weak D call: TRBD2 (5 bases). Trimming took 4 bases from V and 5 from J, leaving 9 bases between them. CDR3 length: 12 amino acids. Germline-derived CDR1 and CDR2 are WSHSY and SAAADI. The CDR3 here is CASSGGSNEQYF. In nucleotides, the CDR3 is TGCGCCAGCAGTGGAGGGAGTAACGAGCAGTACTTC.

V usage is TRBV6-5 and J usage is TRBJ2-1, with D uncertain. The CDR3 is 14 amino acids. Germline-derived CDR1 and CDR2 are MNHEY and SVGAGI. V was clipped by 0 bases and J by 3 bases, with 6 bases between them. The CDR3 region is CASSYSRDYNEQFF. In DNA, the CDR3 is TGTGCCAGCAGTTACTCGAGAGACTACAATGAGCAGTTCTTC.

The rearrangement joins TRBV11-2 to TRBJ2-7, with 10 bases aligning to TRBD1. The germline V gene has CDR1 SGHAT and CDR2 FQNNGV. V shed 5 bases, J shed 3 bases, and the junction held 10 bases outside the gene matches. The CDR3 has 16 residues. CDR3 in amino acids: CASSAVRQGAFYEQYF. Here the CDR3 DNA reads TGTGCCAGCAGCGCGGTGAGACAGGGGGCTTTCTACGAGCAGTACTTC.

This chain connects TRBV6-1 to TRBJ2-3, with D unclear. Germline V CDR1 and CDR2: MNHNS, SASEGT. The CDR3 covers 14 residues. Trimming took off 3 bases at V and 0 bases at J, with 7 bases between the two ends. The CDR3: CASSEPASTDTQYF. CDR3 in DNA: TGTGCCAGCAGTGAGCCAGCTAGCACAGATACGCAGTATTTT.

The chain joins TRBV27 to TRBJ2-3; D is perhaps TRBD1 (6 bases). V was shortened by 2 bases and J by 2 bases, with 11 bases between the two germline ends. Germline V gene lookup returns CDR1 MNHEY and CDR2 SMNVEV (reference sequence). The CDR3 is 15 residues long. The CDR3 protein is CASSLEDSYTDTQYF. CDR3 DNA sequence: TGTGCCAGCAGTTTAGAGGACAGTTACACAGATACGCAGTATTTT.

The chain combines TRBV29-1 with TRBJ1-2; D may be TRBD1 (6 bases). Germline assignment: CDR1 SQVTM and CDR2 ANQGSEA. The CDR3 covers 13 residues. V lost 3 bases to trimming and J lost 2 bases, with 10 bases between them. In nucleotides, the CDR3 is TGCAGCGTTGAGAACAGGGTGAACTATGGCTACACCTTC. It codes for CSVENRVNYGYTF.

V and J are TRBV11-2 and TRBJ2-5; 8 bases align to TRBD1. This CDR3 is 16 amino acids long. With V trimmed by 4 bases and J by 5 bases, 12 bases remained unmatched. CDR1 and CDR2 from the germline V gene are SGHAT and FQNNGV. The CDR3 loop is CASSSRNTRDRETQYF. The CDR3 DNA follows: TGTGCCAGCAGCTCCAGAAACACCCGGGACAGGGAGACCCAGTACTTC.

The J gene is TRBJ2-7, the V gene TRBV28; 7 bases fit TRBD1. Germline CDR1 is MDHEN and CDR2 is SYDVKM. The CDR3 contains 15 residues. The trim removed 3 bases at V and 4 bases at J, leaving 9 bases unmatched. The CDR3 nucleotides are TGTGCCAGCAGTTTTAGGGGGCTGGTATCGTACGAGCAGTACTTC. Residues: CASSFRGLVSYEQYF.

The rearrangement joins TRBV30 to TRBJ2-2; 9 bases fit TRBD2. V lost 3 bases, J lost 7 bases, and 3 bases stayed unmatched. Per the germline V gene, CDR1 is GTSNPN and CDR2 is SVGIG (reference sequence). The CDR3 is made up of 13 amino acids. The CDR3: CAWSRTSVGELFF. CDR3 sequence (DNA): TGTGCCTGGAGCAGGACTAGCGTCGGGGAGCTGTTTTTT.

Points on this clone: This sample also contains other DNA sequences that code for the same CDR3. The J gene is TRBJ2-7, the V gene TRBV4-3, with a possible D match to TRBD2 (6 bases). Trimming took off 0 bases at V and 3 bases at J, with 9 bases between the two ends. Germline-derived CDR1 and CDR2 are LGHNA and YSLEER. The CDR3 runs 14 residues. Here the CDR3 DNA reads TGCGCCAGCAGCCAAGATTCCGGGAGCTACGAGCAGTACTTC. This gives the protein CASSQDSGSYEQYF.

The chain joins TRBV6-6 to TRBJ2-7, with TRBD2 matching over 7 bases. The V gene's germline CDR1 is MNHNY and CDR2 SVGAGI (reference sequence). After removal of 6 bases from V and 2 bases from J, the junction contained 13 bases not matched to a gene. This CDR3 comprises 16 residues. This chain's CDR3 is CASRDTQRGTTYEQYF. The CDR3 nucleotides are TGTGCCAGCAGAGATACCCAGCGGGGCACTACCTACGAGCAGTACTTC.

Concerning this clone: Other DNA variants within this sample encode the same CDR3. The chain carries TRBV19 and TRBJ2-1, with D uncertain. Trimming pared 1 base from V and 7 bases from J, leaving 8 bases between. The CDR3 is made up of 13 amino acids. Germline V lookup: CDR1 LNHDA, CDR2 SQIVND (reference sequence). The CDR3 nucleotides are TGTGCCAGTAGTATAGCCCCCGGGAATGAGCAGTTCTTC. Its translation: CASSIAPGNEQFF.

V gene TRBV19 combines with J gene TRBJ1-1; D is possibly TRBD1 (6 bases). Per germline, CDR1 LNHDA and CDR2 SQIVND (reference sequence). The CDR3 has 20 residues. Between the trimmed V and J ends, which lost 7 bases and 0 bases, there was a span of 30 bases. The CDR3 region is CASTRRLDRPEGWMNTEAFF. CDR3 nucleotides: TGTGCCAGTACCCGCCGATTGGACAGACCTGAAGGTTGGATGAACACTGAAGCTTTCTTT.

This chain joins TRBV5-6 and TRBJ1-1, with 7 bases that match TRBD1. Trimming removed 4 bases from V and 7 bases from J; junction bases left unmatched: 4. Germline CDR1 SGHDT, CDR2 YYEEEE. The CDR3 is made up of 12 amino acids. This CDR3 is CASSPQGIEAFF. The DNA of the CDR3 is TGTGCCAGCAGCCCACAGGGGATTGAAGCTTTCTTT. The entire variable domain, with the rest obtained from reference TRBV5-6 and TRBJ1-1, is as follows: DAGVTQSPTHLIKTRGQQVTLRCSPKSGHDTVSWYQQALGQGPQFIFQYYEEEERQRGNFPDRFSGHQFPNYSSELNVNALLLGDSALYLCASSPQGIEAFFGQGTRLTVV.

This clone was seen a single time. The rearrangement links TRBV4-1 to TRBJ2-7; the D gene is possibly TRBD1 (5 bases). Trimming pared 1 base from V and 3 bases from J, leaving 16 bases between. CDR1 and CDR2 from the germline V gene are MGHRA and YSYEKL. The CDR3 contains 16 residues. The CDR3 reads CASSQVFSGKNYEQYF. CDR3 bases: TGCGCCAGCAGCCAAGTGTTTTCAGGGAAGAACTACGAGCAGTACTTC.

This chain uses TRBV5-1 with TRBJ1-1; no clear D gene. This CDR3 is built from 18 residues. The V end lost 0 bases, the J end lost 2 bases, and 20 bases lay between the germline ends. The germline V gene has CDR1 SGHRS and CDR2 YFSETQ. CDR3 sequence: CASSLEPTARYKNTEAFF. In nucleotides, the CDR3 is TGCGCCAGCAGCTTGGAACCCACGGCCAGATACAAAAACACTGAAGCTTTCTTT.

The chain uses TRBV11-2 and TRBJ2-2; D gene uncertain. The CDR3 spans 14 residues. Deletions cut 5 bases from V and 5 bases from J, with 12 bases between. Germline V gene data show CDR1 as SGHAT and CDR2 as FQNNGV. This chain's CDR3 is CASSALLGTGELFF. CDR3 nucleotides: TGTGCCAGCAGCGCCTTGCTGGGAACCGGGGAGCTGTTTTTT.